This T cell receptor beta chain is from a study of post-analysis software for immune sequencing data. In the study overall: Relapsing-remitting, secondary progressive and progressive-relapsing courses of multiple sclerosis were included. Study outcomes and limitations: Patients used about 5 TRBV segments, including TRBV5-6, TRBV5-1 and TRBV20-1, more often than controls. Multiple sclerosis was associated with a significant reduction in normalized Chao1 diversity relative to controls.

The CDR3 totals 14 residues. V lost 4 bases and J 5 bases, leaving 18 bases between the germline ends. The germline CDR1 and CDR2 sequences are SQVTM and ANQGSEA. This clonotype was seen a few times. Its antigen is not known. The TCR beta cDNA libraries contained unique molecular identifiers. Roughly 500,000 cDNA molecules were obtained per 1 to 10 million input T cells. Via MiXCR, TCRdb re-called the PCR reads, giving one row per CDR3 protein. The sample shows about 820,000 distinct CDR3 sequences, 53% of them seen only once. The rearrangement joins TRBV29-1 to TRBJ2-7; a weak D match, TRBD2 (5 bases). Material for sequencing was blood. This receptor was taken from a girl aged 5-17 years with multiple sclerosis. In nucleotides, the CDR3 is TGCAGCGTTGGTAGCGAGCCTTCGGTCGACGAGCAGTACTTC. Amino acids: CSVGSEPSVDEQYF.